One sample yielded the 18 T cell receptor beta chains listed below, sequenced in a study of T-cell memory formation after mild COVID-19 (dated by TCRdb to the early 2020s). Library creation used 5' RACE. This sample was sequenced with an Illumina NovaSeq 6000. TCRdb passed the public sequencing reads through fastp at Q25 and MiXCR, retaining productive beta sequences. Every entry covers one CDR3 protein and lists the most common genes and DNA from its rows. In this sample the table shows about 390,000 distinct CDR3 sequences, about 15% of which occur a single time. Roughly 21% of the sample is taken by the ten largest. Sequencing was done on a sample of PBMCs or a T cell subset sorted from them (not recorded which). All receptors come from a man aged 18 to 29 who had mild COVID-19 (a few samples of this study predate the infection). The sample titles of this study are shuffled in the database, so cell type and time point are left out; the donor was told from shared clones.

The chain has TRBV7-9 and TRBJ2-1, with 11 bases that match TRBD2. Germline-derived CDR1 and CDR2 are SEHNR and FQNEAQ (reference sequence). V lost 5 bases and J lost 0; bases outside the gene matches: 3. The CDR3 runs 16 residues. The CDR3 spells CASSKLAGDSYNEQFF. CDR3 in DNA: TGTGCCAGCAGCAAACTAGCGGGGGACTCCTACAATGAGCAGTTCTTC.

The V gene is TRBV7-2, the J gene TRBJ2-1; D is possibly TRBD2 (6 bases). The length of the CDR3 is 15 residues. Germline CDR1 reads SGHTA; CDR2 reads FQGNSA. V was trimmed by 2 bases and J by 3 bases, leaving 11 bases between them. This CDR3 reads CASSLRGGVYNEQFF. The CDR3, as DNA: TGTGCCAGCAGCTTAAGGGGCGGGGTCTACAATGAGCAGTTCTTC. Drawing the rest from reference TRBV7-2 and TRBJ2-1, the complete variable domain is GAGVSQSPSNKVTEKGKDVELRCDPISGHTALYWYRQSLGQGLEFLIYFQGNSAPDKSGLPSDRFSAERTGGSVSTLTIQRTQQEDSAVYLCASSLRGGVYNEQFFGPGTRLTVL.

V and J are TRBV12-3 or TRBV12-4 and TRBJ1-2; the D gene is possibly TRBD1 (6 bases). The V gene lost 4 bases and the J gene lost 8 bases, with 14 bases spanning the gap. This CDR3 is built from 13 residues. The CDR3 region is CASSSDRLRGYTF. In DNA, the CDR3 is TGTGCCAGCAGTTCTGACAGGTTAAGGGGCTACACCTTC.

The V and J genes are TRBV13 and TRBJ2-2; TRBD1 is a possible D gene (5 bases). Germline lookup yields CDR1 PRHDT and CDR2 FYEKMQ (reference sequence). The CDR3 consists of 14 residues. Trimming cost V 2 bases and J 7 bases, with 11 bases left between them. The CDR3: CASSLTEQDGELFF. The CDR3 region has the DNA TGTGCCAGCAGCTTAACCGAACAGGACGGGGAGCTGTTTTTT.

The table lists this clonotype with a few counts. This chain uses TRBV7-8 with TRBJ1-5; TRBD1 aligns across 9 bases. Trimming cost V 5 bases and J 4 bases; bases outside gene matches: 6. The germline CDR1 and CDR2 sequences are SGHVS and FQNEAQ. This CDR3 comprises 15 residues. The CDR3 DNA sequence: TGTGCCAGCAGCCCCGACAGGGGGGGAAATCAGCCCCAGCATTTT. Its protein product is CASSPDRGGNQPQHF.

The chain couples TRBV7-2 to TRBJ2-7; D is perhaps TRBD2 (6 bases). The CDR3 totals 14 residues. V lost 4 bases, J lost 4 bases, and 14 bases lay in between. Germline V CDR1 and CDR2: SGHTA, FQGNSA. For the CDR3, the DNA is TGTGCCAGCAGCTCTCTACAGGAGGGATACGAGCAGTACTTC. It encodes CASSSLQEGYEQYF.

This clonotype was observed a few times. A clone one base away is much larger, so this may be a read error. The V gene is TRBV11-2, the J gene TRBJ2-1; D gene unclear. Deletions cut 3 bases from V and 5 bases from J, with 5 bases between. The CDR3 totals 12 residues. Germline loops: CDR1 SGHAT, CDR2 FQNNGV. CDR3 coding DNA: TGTGCCAGCAGCTTCGGCAACAATGAGCAGTTCTTC. Its protein product is CASSFGNNEQFF.

The chain joins TRBV7-6 to TRBJ1-5; 7 bases map to TRBD1. Germline trimming cut 5 bases from V and 3 bases from J; bases unmatched to any gene: 7. The length of the CDR3 is 15 residues. From germline, CDR1 is SGHVS and CDR2 FNYEAQ. The CDR3 is CASSSRQGYNQPQHF. In nucleotides, the CDR3 is TGTGCCAGCAGCAGCCGACAGGGTTACAATCAGCCCCAGCATTTT.

This clonotype was picked up a small number of times. CDR3 amino acids: CSPTTFSADTQYF. CDR3 DNA: TGCAGTCCGACGACCTTTAGCGCGGATACGCAGTATTTT. This chain uses TRBV20-1 with TRBJ2-3, with a weak D call TRBD2 (5 bases). Germline V lookup: CDR1 DFQATT, CDR2 SNEGSKA (reference sequence). CDR3 length: 13 residues. The V and J ends lost 8 bases and 6 bases respectively, with 18 bases between them.

This clonotype was picked up a small number of times. V and J are TRBV7-3 and TRBJ2-3; tentative D call: TRBD1 (6 bases). Germline V CDR1 and CDR2: SGHTA, FQGTGA. This CDR3 has 15 amino acids. V lost 2 bases and J 3 bases, leaving 12 bases between the germline ends. This CDR3 reads CASSLSGQRTDTQYF. CDR3 bases: TGTGCCAGCAGCTTATCGGGACAAAGAACAGATACGCAGTATTTT.

In this sample, this clonotype turned up a few times. The V call is TRBV20-1, the J call TRBJ1-2, with a possible D match to TRBD1 (6 bases). The CDR3 extends over 14 amino acids. V shed 1 base and J shed 6 bases, with 15 bases lying between them. CDR1 is DFQATT and CDR2 is SNEGSKA in the germline V gene (reference sequence). The CDR3 here is CSARGRQDADGYTF. For the CDR3, the DNA is TGCAGTGCTAGAGGGAGACAGGACGCGGATGGCTACACCTTC.

J is TRBJ2-3 and V is TRBV24-1, with 10 bases that match TRBD2. Germline V lookup: CDR1 KGHDR, CDR2 SFDVKD. V trimming: 3 bases; J trimming: 4 bases; junction bases outside the gene matches: 6. CDR3 length: 16 residues. The CDR3 loop reads CATSDVSGGAADTQYF. The CDR3, as DNA: TGTGCCACCAGTGATGTCAGCGGGGGGGCCGCAGATACGCAGTATTTT.

Only a few counts were recorded for this clonotype. The V gene is TRBV18, the J gene TRBJ2-1; TRBD1 or TRBD2 may be the D gene (5 bases each). V dropped 2 bases and J dropped 8 bases, with 16 bases sitting between them. The CDR3 is 15 residues long. Germline CDR1 and CDR2: KGHSH and LQKENI. CDR3 nucleotides: TGTGCCAGCTCACCAGGGTCAGGGAGTCAGGATGAGCAGTTCTTC. It encodes CASSPGSGSQDEQFF. Combining the CDR3 with reference TRBV18 and TRBJ2-1 gives the whole variable domain NAGVMQNPRHLVRRRGQEARLRCSPMKGHSHVYWYRQLPEEGLKFMVYLQKENIIDESGMPKERFSAEFPKEGPSILRIQQVVRGDSAAYFCASSPGSGSQDEQFFGPGTRLTVL.

In this sample, this clonotype turned up many times. This chain connects TRBV7-9 to TRBJ2-7; D may correspond to TRBD1 or TRBD2 (5 bases each). The germline CDR1 and CDR2 sequences are SEHNR and FQNEAQ (reference sequence). The CDR3 runs 15 residues. Between the trimmed V and J ends, which lost 1 base and 6 bases, there was a span of 16 bases. The CDR3 region has the DNA TGTGCCAGCAGCTTAGTTAGGGGCCCACTAGGCGAGCAGTACGTC. This codes for CASSLVRGPLGEQYV.

This clonotype was observed a few times. J is TRBJ1-5 and V is TRBV6-2 or TRBV6-3, with 9 positions matching TRBD1. Germline CDR1 MNHEY, CDR2 SVGEGT. This CDR3 is 15 amino acids long. After removal of 3 bases from V and 6 bases from J, the junction contained 6 bases not matched to a gene. The CDR3 loop reads CASSYGTGSGQPQHF. CDR3 nucleotides: TGTGCCAGCAGTTATGGGACAGGGAGTGGTCAGCCCCAGCATTTT.

J is TRBJ2-1 and V is TRBV6-6; the match to TRBD1 covers 7 bases. CDR1 is MNHNY and CDR2 is SVGAGI in the germline V gene (reference sequence). The V and J ends lost 6 bases and 0 bases, in that order; junction bases with no gene match: 5. The CDR3 extends over 15 amino acids. The chain's CDR3 is CASSSTGDSYNEQFF. The CDR3 coding sequence is TGTGCCAGCAGCTCTACAGGGGACTCCTACAATGAGCAGTTCTTC.

This clonotype came up once. The chain combines TRBV18 with TRBJ1-2; tentatively, D is TRBD1 (5 bases). Looked up from germline, CDR1 is KGHSH and CDR2 is LQKENI. This CDR3 is 16 amino acids long. V was trimmed by 4 bases and J by 8 bases, leaving 23 bases between them. The DNA of the CDR3 is TGTGCCAGCTCACAGACAGCCGGGGCGGGCGGAAGAGGCTACACCTTC. Translation gives CASSQTAGAGGRGYTF.

V usage is TRBV6-4 and J usage is TRBJ2-2; weak D call: TRBD2 (5 bases). The CDR3 totals 17 residues. The V and J ends lost 0 bases and 0 bases respectively, with 11 bases between them. From germline, CDR1 is MRHNA and CDR2 SNTAGT. The CDR3 region is CASSDSSGSANTGELFF. CDR3 nucleotides: TGTGCCAGCAGTGACTCGTCGGGAAGCGCGAACACCGGGGAGCTGTTTTTT.